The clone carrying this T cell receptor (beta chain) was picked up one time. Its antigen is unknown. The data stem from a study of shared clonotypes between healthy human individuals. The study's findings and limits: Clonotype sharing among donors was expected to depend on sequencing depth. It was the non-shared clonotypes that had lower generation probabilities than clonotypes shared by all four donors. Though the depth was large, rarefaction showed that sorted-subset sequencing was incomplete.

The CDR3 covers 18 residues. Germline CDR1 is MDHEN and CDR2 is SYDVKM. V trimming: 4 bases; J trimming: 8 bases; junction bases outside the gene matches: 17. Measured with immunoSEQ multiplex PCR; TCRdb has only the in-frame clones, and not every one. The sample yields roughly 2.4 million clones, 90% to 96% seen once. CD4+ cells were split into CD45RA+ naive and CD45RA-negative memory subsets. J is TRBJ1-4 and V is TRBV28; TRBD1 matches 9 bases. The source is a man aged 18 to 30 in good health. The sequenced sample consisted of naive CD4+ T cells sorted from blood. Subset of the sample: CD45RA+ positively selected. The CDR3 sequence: CASSSLAVTGGSREKLFF. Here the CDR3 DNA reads TGTGCCAGCAGTTCTCTAGCCGTAACAGGGGGCTCTCGGGAAAAACTGTTTTTT.